The T cell receptor beta chain described here comes from a study of cytotoxic CD8 clonotypes in ibrutinib-treated CLL. Study results and caveats: Elevated clonality accompanied ibrutinib response, with a return toward baseline values at progression.

The protocol was immunoSEQ multiplex PCR, while the TCRdb copy is restricted to in-frame clones and leaves out a portion. Among 97,000 or so clones, 78% were seen once, and the ten largest hold about 34%. The CDR3 loop spans 15 amino acids. The V end was cut by 6 bases, the J end by 1 base, with 15 bases between. Germline CDR1 is MGHRA and CDR2 is YSYEKL. Concerning this clone itself: The antigen remains undetermined.

The chain recombines TRBV4-1 with TRBJ1-1; D is perhaps TRBD1 (5 bases). The source is a human donor with chronic lymphocytic leukemia. The source material was PBMCs, sampled after 12 months of ibrutinib treatment. This chain's CDR3 is CASSLSGASNTEAFF. CDR3 bases: TGCGCCAGCAGTTTAAGCGGGGCGTCGAACACTGAAGCTTTCTTT.